Reported below is one TCR beta chain. This sample was taken from a study of blood T cell repertoires in COVID-19. Looking at the study overall: Researchers got acute and convalescent COVID-19 samples from the United States, Italy and Spain. The cDNA or gDNA used as material had been derived from T cells, B-cell-depleted T cells, or PBMCs.

This CDR3 is built from 15 residues. Original analysis: Reference gene primer amplification gave estimated nucleated cell counts. This table comes from immunoSEQ multiplex PCR, and its TCRdb copy is limited to in-frame clones, with some not included. The V and J calls and clone size come from that table; D and trimming were worked out from the DNA. The sample has around 170,000 clones, 80% seen once. The clonotype originates from a man in his 70s with active or convalescent COVID-19. Source material: peripheral blood. This rearrangement joins TRBV1 to TRBJ2-5; TRBD1, the D gene given by the table, was not confirmed from the DNA. TRBV1 is deemed a pseudogene. The CDR3 coding sequence is TGCACCAGCAGCCCTTGGGACAGGGAGAAAGAGACCCAGTACTTC. This codes for CTSSPWDREKETQYF.